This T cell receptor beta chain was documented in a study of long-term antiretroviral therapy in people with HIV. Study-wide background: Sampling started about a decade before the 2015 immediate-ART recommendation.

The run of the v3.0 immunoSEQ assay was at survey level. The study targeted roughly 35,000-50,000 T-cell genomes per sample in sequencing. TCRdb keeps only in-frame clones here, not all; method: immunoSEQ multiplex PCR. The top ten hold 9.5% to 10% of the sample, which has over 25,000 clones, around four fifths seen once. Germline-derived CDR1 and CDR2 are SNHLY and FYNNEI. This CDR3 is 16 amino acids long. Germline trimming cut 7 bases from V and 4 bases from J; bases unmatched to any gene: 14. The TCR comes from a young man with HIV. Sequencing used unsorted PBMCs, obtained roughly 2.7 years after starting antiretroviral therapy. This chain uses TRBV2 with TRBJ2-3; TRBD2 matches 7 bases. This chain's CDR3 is CASTFREFRGADTQYF. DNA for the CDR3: TGTGCCAGCACTTTCCGGGAGTTTCGGGGGGCAGATACGCAGTATTTT.